This T cell receptor (beta chain) was retrieved from a study of T cell responses to AZD1222 COVID-19 vaccine. Libraries were prepared by immunoSEQ multiplex PCR; TCRdb keeps only in-frame clonotypes and omits some of them. Of 130,000 to 150,000 clones in the sample, roughly 91% were seen once. Germline CDR1 SGHKS, CDR2 YYEKEE (reference sequence). CDR3 length: 12 amino acids. V was clipped by 4 bases and J by 11 bases; unmatched bases: 6. This clone was detected only once. Its antigen is unknown. Points from the study as a whole: CD4 TCRs covered the whole spike, strongest at regions 160-218 and 743-854. No repertoire was sampled before or during the peak T cell response, only after it.

This receptor was taken from an adult in good health. This sample comprised peripheral blood, obtained on day 0 of AZD1222 vaccination. The chain links TRBV5-5 to TRBJ1-1; 9 nucleotides match TRBD1. The DNA for the CDR3 is TGTGCCAGCAGCATACTTGGACAGGGGGCTTTCTTT. Encoded protein: CASSILGQGAFF.